One sample yielded the 5 T cell receptor beta chains listed below, sequenced in a study of T cells after yellow fever vaccination. One entry per CDR3 protein results from TCRdb running MiXCR on the 5' RACE reads. The sample lists about 340,000 distinct CDR3 sequences; about 4% were seen once. The sequencing used PBMCs, collected 5 days after the yellow fever booster vaccination. The source is a man aged 18 to 29 who received the YFV17D yellow fever vaccine.

This clonotype was observed a few times. The V call is TRBV6-5, the J call TRBJ1-2, with TRBD1 as a possible D gene (5 bases). CDR3 length: 14 amino acids. V was clipped by 6 bases and J by 5 bases, with 16 bases between them. Germline loops: CDR1 MNHEY, CDR2 SVGAGI. The CDR3 DNA reads TGTGCCAGCAGCCCTCGGGGCCCGAAATATGGCTACACCTTC. As protein: CASSPRGPKYGYTF.

The chain carries TRBV20-1 and TRBJ2-1; D perhaps matches TRBD1 (8 bases). Between the trimmed V and J ends, which lost 3 bases and 1 base, there was a span of 22 bases. There are 18 residues in the CDR3. Germline V CDR1 and CDR2: DFQATT, SNEGSKA (reference sequence). In DNA form, the CDR3 reads TGCAGTGCTAGCGGGGGGACAGGACAATTAATGTCCTACAATGAGCAGTTCTTC. This encodes CSASGGTGQLMSYNEQFF.

The V and J genes are TRBV5-1 and TRBJ1-4; weak D call: TRBD1 (5 bases). This CDR3 comprises 15 residues. CDR1 is SGHRS, CDR2 YFSETQ, per germline. V lost 2 bases, J lost 5 bases, and 13 bases lay in between. CDR3 sequence reads: CASSFLDTQNEKLFF. As DNA, the CDR3 is TGCGCCAGCAGCTTCCTGGACACACAGAATGAAAAACTGTTTTTT.

The chain is built from TRBV11-1 and TRBJ2-2; tentatively, D is TRBD1 (6 bases). The germline V and J ends were trimmed by 4 bases and 4 bases, with 13 bases remaining between them. The CDR3 sequence is 15 residues long. Germline CDR1 reads SGHAT; CDR2 reads FQDESV (reference sequence). CDR3: CASSSTSGVTGELFF. Here the CDR3 DNA reads TGTGCCAGCAGCTCCACTTCAGGGGTCACCGGGGAGCTGTTTTTT.

This clonotype was seen more than once but under ten times. CDR3 sequence (DNA): TGTGCCAGCAGCCCGAGGCGAGTTAGCTCCCATTCACCCCTCCACTTT. Translation: CASSPRRVSSHSPLHF. This rearrangement joins TRBV7-9 to TRBJ1-6, with unresolved D. The CDR3 is 16 amino acids. Germline values: CDR1 SEHNR, CDR2 FQNEAQ (reference sequence). V lost 5 bases and J lost 8, with 19 bases in between.